The 32 T cell receptor beta chains below were found in one sample sequenced in a study of cytomegalovirus exposure and HLA in healthy donors. The PCR had 60 Vbeta and 13 Jbeta primers. TCRdb's table, derived via immunoSEQ multiplex PCR, lists solely in-frame clones and lacks some. Altogether 95,000 to 110,000 clones are present, roughly 80% being singletons, with the ten largest covering roughly 4%. The sample was PBMCs. These receptors were taken from a man aged 45-60 years in good health and CMV-seropositive.

The chain has TRBV6-1 and TRBJ1-2, with D hard to call. This CDR3 has 14 residues. Germline CDR1 MNHNS, CDR2 SASEGT. The V gene lost 3 bases and the J gene lost 5 bases, with 13 bases spanning the gap. Here the CDR3 reads CASSDQDGGYGYTF. The CDR3 DNA is TGTGCCAGCAGTGATCAAGACGGAGGGTATGGCTACACCTTC.

J is TRBJ1-5 and V is TRBV5-1, with 8 nucleotides matching TRBD1. V dropped 1 base and J dropped 2; count of bases not matched to a gene: 2. Looked up from germline, CDR1 is SGHRS and CDR2 is YFSETQ. The CDR3 spans 15 residues. The CDR3 protein is CASSLTTGGNQPQHF. CDR3 DNA sequence: TGCGCCAGCAGCTTGACGACAGGGGGCAATCAGCCCCAGCATTTT.

The chain is built from TRBV30 and TRBJ1-4, with 7 bases lining up with TRBD1. The CDR3 is made up of 14 amino acids. The junction had 4 bases not matched to a gene; V was cut back by 2 bases and J by 4 bases. Germline CDR1 reads GTSNPN; CDR2 reads SVGIG (reference sequence). The CDR3, as DNA: TGTGCCTGGAGTCAGGGGGAGGTTAATGAAAAACTGTTTTTT. This translates into CAWSQGEVNEKLFF.

The CDR3 region has the DNA TGTGCCAGTAGTAAAGGACGGGAAAGCCCGGGAAACACCATATATTTT. Translating it yields CASSKGRESPGNTIYF. The chain has TRBV19 and TRBJ1-3; D not certain. Trimming pared 4 bases from V and 4 bases from J, leaving 17 bases between. CDR3 length: 16 amino acids. Looked up from germline, CDR1 is LNHDA and CDR2 is SQIVND (reference sequence).

J is TRBJ2-7 and V is TRBV7-3; 12 positions match TRBD2. The CDR3 has 18 amino acids. V lost 4 bases to trimming and J lost 4 bases; unmatched junction nucleotides: 14. Germline CDR1 SGHTA, CDR2 FQGTGA. The CDR3 DNA follows: TGTGCCAGCAGCTCAAAGAGACTAGCGGGAGAGAACGAGTACGAGCAGTACTTC. The encoded protein is CASSSKRLAGENEYEQYF. The whole variable domain, remainder taken from reference TRBV7-3 and TRBJ2-7, is GAGVSQTPSNKVTEKGKYVELRCDPISGHTALYWYRQSLGQGPEFLIYFQGTGAADDSGLPNDRFFAVRPEGSVSTLKIQRTERGDSAVYLCASSSKRLAGENEYEQYFGPGTRLTVT.

The chain employs TRBV6-1 and TRBJ2-3; D perhaps matches TRBD1 (6 bases). Germline CDR1 MNHNS, CDR2 SASEGT. V lost 2 bases, J lost 6 bases, and 9 bases lay in between. The CDR3 sequence is 13 residues long. The CDR3 DNA reads as TGTGCCAGCAGTGAACAGAGGGGGGATACGCAGTATTTT. It translates to CASSEQRGDTQYF.

The chain has TRBV28 and TRBJ2-2, with 8 bases aligning to TRBD1. This CDR3 is built from 17 residues. The germline V gene encodes CDR1 MDHEN and CDR2 SYDVKM. V trimming: 1 base; J trimming: 1 base; junction bases outside the gene matches: 5. Here the CDR3 DNA reads TGTGCCAGCAGTTTATTCCAGGGGGCGGGGAACACCGGGGAGCTGTTTTTT. Its protein product is CASSLFQGAGNTGELFF.

The chain couples TRBV28 to TRBJ1-5, with TRBD1 identical over 7 bases. Looked up from germline, CDR1 is MDHEN and CDR2 is SYDVKM. The length of the CDR3 is 16 residues. V trimming: 3 bases; J trimming: 0 bases; junction bases outside the gene matches: 5. The DNA for the CDR3 is TGTGCCAGCAGTTTTCACAGGGGCGGTAGCAATCAGCCCCAGCATTTT. Translation: CASSFHRGGSNQPQHF.

The chain couples TRBV27 to TRBJ2-5; 14 nucleotides line up with TRBD2. V gave up 5 bases and J gave up 5 bases; unmatched junction bases: 13. CDR3 size: 18 residues. Germline CDR1 and CDR2: MNHEY and SMNVEV (reference sequence). CDR3 coding DNA: TGTGCCAGCAGTCCCCGACTAGCGGGAGGGCCTTTCTCTGAGACCCAGTACTTC. Amino acids: CASSPRLAGGPFSETQYF.

This clone was counted a single time. The chain recombines TRBV30 with TRBJ2-1; TRBD2 agrees at 14 bases. The germline V gene encodes CDR1 GTSNPN and CDR2 SVGIG (reference sequence). The CDR3 has 15 residues. The J segment lost 7 bases and the V segment lost 1 base, leaving 3 bases of the junction unmatched. CDR3 residues: CAWSGLAGGPNEQFF. DNA for the CDR3: TGTGCCTGGAGTGGACTAGCGGGAGGGCCGAATGAGCAGTTCTTC.

A remark on this clone: Its ends do not fully match the called genes, so a read error is possible. The chain joins TRBV6-5 to TRBJ2-7; 10 bases agree with TRBD2. Looked up from germline, CDR1 is MNHEY and CDR2 is SVGAGI. CDR3 size: 15 residues. CDR3 nucleotide sequence: TGTGCCAGCAGATACTCTAGCGGGAGAGCGAGTGAGCAGTACTTC. Residues: CASRYSSGRASEQYF.

The chain links TRBV1 to TRBJ2-7; the D segment call TRBD1 is taken from the table without a DNA check. TRBV1 is deemed a pseudogene. This CDR3 is built from 14 residues. The CDR3 loop reads CTSSHEDRGYEQYF. DNA of the CDR3: TGCACCAGCAGCCACGAGGACAGGGGTTACGAGCAGTACTTC.

The V call is TRBV28, the J call TRBJ2-3; 9 bases line up with TRBD1. The CDR3 runs to 15 residues. The V segment lost 6 bases and the J segment 3 bases; nucleotides outside the gene matches: 7. Germline CDR1 reads MDHEN; CDR2 reads SYDVKM. This CDR3 is CASRGGGQGTDTQYF. For the CDR3, the DNA is TGTGCCAGCAGAGGAGGGGGACAGGGAACAGATACGCAGTATTTT.

This clone came up a few times. The V gene is TRBV19, the J gene TRBJ1-1; D gene unclear. Trimming removed 2 bases from V and 4 bases from J, with 8 bases in between. There are 13 residues in the CDR3. In germline, CDR1 is LNHDA, CDR2 SQIVND (reference sequence). The CDR3 reads CASSIHSPTEAFF. The CDR3 DNA follows: TGTGCCAGTAGTATACATAGCCCCACTGAAGCTTTCTTT.

The chain recombines TRBV27 with TRBJ2-1; D gene uncertain. The CDR3 spans 16 residues. The V end was cut by 4 bases, the J end by 6 bases, with 19 bases between. Per germline, CDR1 MNHEY and CDR2 SMNVEV (reference sequence). CDR3 DNA: TGTGCCAGCAGTTCTCAGGCCGCCTGGAAAGGCAATGAGCAGTTCTTC. The encoded protein is CASSSQAAWKGNEQFF.

J is TRBJ2-4 and V is TRBV11-2, with D possibly matching TRBD2 (6 bases). The V end was cut by 4 bases, the J end by 8 bases, with 12 bases between. The CDR3 runs 13 residues. Germline-derived CDR1 and CDR2 are SGHAT and FQNNGV. DNA for the CDR3: TGTGCCAGCAGCTCCCCAGCGGGCTACATTCAGTACTTC. Translation: CASSSPAGYIQYF. Full variable domain (outside the CDR3, taken from reference TRBV11-2 and TRBJ2-4): EAGVAQSPRYKIIEKRQSVAFWCNPISGHATLYWYQQILGQGPKLLIQFQNNGVVDDSQLPKDRFSAERLKGVDSTLKIQPAKLEDSAVYLCASSSPAGYIQYFGAGTRLSVL.

V usage is TRBV5-8 and J usage is TRBJ1-2; 7 nucleotides agree with TRBD1. The CDR3 extends over 15 amino acids. The V segment lost 5 bases and the J segment 5 bases; nucleotides outside the gene matches: 12. The germline V gene has CDR1 SGHTS and CDR2 YDEGEE. The CDR3 DNA reads TGTGCCAGCAGTCCCGGGACAGCAGAGGGGTATGGCTACACCTTC. This sequence encodes CASSPGTAEGYGYTF.

This sequence joins TRBV10-3 and TRBJ2-3; D possibly corresponds to TRBD2 (5 bases). Germline values: CDR1 ENHRY, CDR2 SYGVKD. The CDR3 contains 16 residues. V lost 4 bases to trimming and J lost 4 bases, with 18 bases between them. The CDR3 coding sequence is TGTGCCATCAGTGCAACGTTGATGGGGAGCCCAGATACGCAGTATTTT. Amino acids: CAISATLMGSPDTQYF.

The chain carries TRBV5-4 and TRBJ2-1; weak D call: TRBD2 (6 bases). The CDR3 contains 14 residues. V was clipped by 4 bases and J by 6 bases, with 14 bases between them. Germline V gene lookup returns CDR1 SGHNT and CDR2 YYREEE (reference sequence). The CDR3 sequence: CASSLLGLSNEQFF. CDR3 DNA sequence: TGTGCCAGCAGCCTACTCGGACTAAGCAATGAGCAGTTCTTC.

This chain's CDR3 is CASSTPSVQETQYF. In nucleotides, the CDR3 is TGTGCCAGCAGCACCCCTAGCGTCCAAGAGACCCAGTACTTC. V gene TRBV5-4 combines with J gene TRBJ2-5; the D gene is possibly TRBD2 (6 bases). Germline V gene lookup returns CDR1 SGHNT and CDR2 YYREEE (reference sequence). This CDR3 has 14 residues. V shed 4 bases and J shed 1 base, with 11 bases lying between them.

The genes are TRBV9 and TRBJ2-7; the match to TRBD2 covers 9 bases. J lost 0 bases, V lost 0 bases, and 7 bases had no gene match. Germline V gene sequence: CDR1 SGDLS, CDR2 YYNGEE. This CDR3 is built from 17 residues. The CDR3 sequence: CASSVEASGISSYEQYF. CDR3 coding DNA: TGTGCCAGCAGCGTAGAAGCTAGCGGGATATCCTCCTACGAGCAGTACTTC.

This chain uses TRBV2 with TRBJ1-5; TRBD1 aligns across 7 bases. V was clipped by 4 bases and J by 4 bases; unmatched bases: 7. Germline CDR1 is SNHLY and CDR2 is FYNNEI. This CDR3 has 15 residues. The CDR3 reads CASSVGQSGNQPQHF. In DNA form, the CDR3 reads TGTGCCAGCAGTGTGGGACAGAGTGGGAATCAGCCCCAGCATTTT.

This clone was counted between two and nine times. The CDR3 loop is CASSYGGAEQYF. DNA for the CDR3: TGTGCCAGCAGCTACGGCGGGGCCGAGCAGTACTTC. V gene TRBV5-5 combines with J gene TRBJ2-7, with D tentatively TRBD2 (6 bases). Germline lookup yields CDR1 SGHKS and CDR2 YYEKEE (reference sequence). V dropped 3 bases and J dropped 6 bases, with 10 bases sitting between them. The CDR3 runs to 12 residues.

This clone occurred once. The V and J genes are TRBV5-1 and TRBJ2-7; D possibly corresponds to TRBD1 (5 bases). Between the trimmed V and J ends, which lost 4 bases and 0 bases, there was a span of 14 bases. The CDR3 runs 15 residues. Germline V lookup: CDR1 SGHRS, CDR2 YFSETQ. Here the CDR3 DNA reads TGCGCCAGCAGCCTCGCGTCGACAGACTCCTACGAGCAGTACTTC. It yields the protein CASSLASTDSYEQYF.

This clone was seen only once. The V gene is TRBV7-9, the J gene TRBJ1-2, with 11 bases aligning to TRBD1. Unmatched junction bases numbered 5, after V lost 5 bases and J lost 3 bases. The germline V gene has CDR1 SEHNR and CDR2 FQNEAQ (reference sequence). This CDR3 region has 15 residues. Here the CDR3 DNA reads TGTGCCAGCAGCCCCGGGACAGGGGGTGACTATGGCTACACCTTC. Protein product: CASSPGTGGDYGYTF. The full variable domain, in which reference TRBV7-9 and TRBJ1-2 provide the parts outside the CDR3, is DTGVSQNPRHKITKRGQNVTFRCDPISEHNRLYWYRQTLGQGPEFLTYFQNEAQLEKSRLLSDRFSAERPKGSFSTLEIQRTEQGDSAMYLCASSPGTGGDYGYTFGSGTRLTVV.

The chain employs TRBV12-2 and TRBJ2-3; the table's D call TRBD1 went unverified against the DNA. TRBV12-2 is labeled a pseudogene. The length of the CDR3 is 17 residues. The CDR3 nucleotides read TGTGCAAGTCGCGTAGACCCACGGACAGGGGGCGAAGATACGCAGTATTTT. It codes for CASRVDPRTGGEDTQYF.

This clone was seen a handful of times. J is TRBJ1-4 and V is TRBV29-1; 7 bases are shared with TRBD1. The germline CDR1 and CDR2 sequences are SQVTM and ANQGSEA. The CDR3 length is 14 residues. Trimming cost V 2 bases and J 9 bases; bases outside gene matches: 9. The CDR3 sequence is CSVESPGQPQKLFF. The DNA for the CDR3 is TGCAGCGTTGAAAGCCCGGGACAGCCACAAAAACTGTTTTTT.

V usage is TRBV6-1 and J usage is TRBJ1-5; TRBD1 might be the D (6 bases). Germline V CDR1 and CDR2: MNHNS, SASEGT. This CDR3 spans 15 amino acids. V was cut by 1 base and J by 5 bases, with 12 bases left in between. The CDR3 DNA follows: TGTGCCAGCAGTGAAGGGACAGAGGGGCATCAGCCCCAGCATTTT. Amino acid sequence: CASSEGTEGHQPQHF.

The J gene is TRBJ2-7, the V gene TRBV4-3; 9 bases are shared with TRBD1. V lost 2 bases to trimming and J lost 6 bases; unmatched junction nucleotides: 8. The CDR3 has 15 amino acids. Germline V gives CDR1 LGHNA, CDR2 YSLEER. CDR3 in amino acids: CASSQTGDRGGEQYF. The CDR3 nucleotides read TGCGCCAGCAGCCAAACGGGCGACAGGGGGGGCGAGCAGTACTTC.

The V and J genes are TRBV25-1 and TRBJ2-1; TRBD1 matches at 10 bases. Germline V gives CDR1 MGHDK, CDR2 SYGVNS. This CDR3 is built from 15 residues. V lost 6 bases, J lost 5 bases, and 7 bases stayed unmatched. CDR3 amino acids: CASSKGQGVHNEQFF. The DNA of the CDR3 is TGTGCCAGCAGCAAAGGACAGGGGGTCCACAATGAGCAGTTCTTC.

The chain recombines TRBV7-9 with TRBJ2-7; TRBD2 aligns across 15 bases. The length of the CDR3 is 17 residues. The V gene's germline CDR1 is SEHNR and CDR2 FQNEAQ (reference sequence). V lost 3 bases and J lost 5; bases outside the gene matches: 8. The CDR3 DNA sequence: TGTGCCAGCAGCTTCCGGACTAGCGGGAGGGGGGCAAACGAGCAGTACTTC. It yields the protein CASSFRTSGRGANEQYF.

The V and J genes are TRBV11-2 and TRBJ2-2; the match to TRBD1 covers 9 bases. Germline values: CDR1 SGHAT, CDR2 FQNNGV. The CDR3 spans 16 residues. V lost 0 bases and J lost 6; bases outside the gene matches: 5. The CDR3 loop reads CASSLDEQGAAGELFF. The CDR3 nucleotides read TGTGCCAGCAGCTTAGACGAACAGGGGGCAGCCGGGGAGCTGTTTTTT.